Shown below are 3 T cell receptor beta chains from a single sample sequenced in a study of blood T cell repertoires in COVID-19. Some clones are missing from TCRdb's copy, which holds only in-frame ones; the method was immunoSEQ multiplex PCR. The sample carries 100,000 to 150,000 clones, around four fifths recorded once. The sequencing input was peripheral blood. The receptors stem from a man at least 80 years old with active or convalescent COVID-19.

This chain's CDR3 is CATSRDLGLAGPGVEQFF. The CDR3 DNA reads TGTGCCACCAGCAGAGATCTCGGACTAGCGGGGCCCGGGGTTGAGCAGTTCTTC. This rearrangement joins TRBV15 to TRBJ2-1, with 12 positions matching TRBD2. The J segment lost 9 bases and the V segment lost 0 bases, leaving 12 bases of the junction unmatched. CDR1 and CDR2 (germline): LNHNV, YYDKDF (reference sequence). CDR3 length equals 18 residues.

This clone was seen a single time. The genes are TRBV9 and TRBJ1-2, with 7 positions matching TRBD1. Per germline, CDR1 SGDLS and CDR2 YYNGEE. The CDR3 is made up of 16 amino acids. With 3 bases clipped from V and 0 bases from J, the junction kept 8 bases outside the gene matches. DNA for the CDR3: TGTGCCAGCAGCGCCCCGCTCGGGACAGCTAACTATGGCTACACCTTC. It specifies CASSAPLGTANYGYTF.

The chain carries TRBV29-1 and TRBJ2-2; maybe TRBD1 (5 bases). This CDR3 is 17 amino acids long. Germline assignment: CDR1 SQVTM and CDR2 ANQGSEA. Trimming took 2 bases from V and 0 from J, leaving 16 bases between them. The CDR3 region is CSVEIPLGQPNTGELFF. The CDR3, as DNA: TGCAGCGTTGAAATTCCCTTGGGGCAACCGAACACCGGGGAGCTGTTTTTT.